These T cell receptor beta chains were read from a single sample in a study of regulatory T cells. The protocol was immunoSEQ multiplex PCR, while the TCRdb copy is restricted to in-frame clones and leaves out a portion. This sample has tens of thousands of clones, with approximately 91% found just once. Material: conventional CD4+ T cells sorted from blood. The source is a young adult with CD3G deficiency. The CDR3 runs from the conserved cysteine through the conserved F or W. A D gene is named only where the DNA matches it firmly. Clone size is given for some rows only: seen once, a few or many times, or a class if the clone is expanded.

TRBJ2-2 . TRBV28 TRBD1 TGTGCCAGCAGTCCCTCGGGACAGGGGACCGGGGAGCTGTTTTTT CASSPSGQGTGELFF
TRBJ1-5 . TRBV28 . TGTGCCAGCAGCCGCGGCGGTAGCAATCAGCCCCAGCATTTT CASSRGGSNQPQHF
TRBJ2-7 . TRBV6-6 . TGTGCCAGCAGGCCTTTTAGCTCCTACGAGCAGTACTTC CASRPFSSYEQYF
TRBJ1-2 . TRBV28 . TGTGCCAGCAGTTTGTATTCCGGGACGGGAGGCTACACCTTC CASSLYSGTGGYTF
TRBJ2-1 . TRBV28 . TGTGCCAGCAGTCGAATGACAGAGCAGTTCTTC CASSRMTEQFF
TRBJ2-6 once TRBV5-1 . TGCGCCAGCAGCTTAAGACCGGGGTCTGGGGCCAACGTCCTGACTTTC CASSLRPGSGANVLTF
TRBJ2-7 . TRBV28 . TGTGCCAGCAAGGTGGCGAGCTCCTACGAGCAGTACTTC CASKVASSYEQYF
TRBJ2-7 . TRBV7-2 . TGTGCCAGCAGCTTAGTTGTTGGTCAGCAGTACTTC CASSLVVGQQYF
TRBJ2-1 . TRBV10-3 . TGTGCCATCAGTGAGACCTACAATGAGCAGTTCTTC CAISETYNEQFF
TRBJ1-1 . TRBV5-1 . TGCGCCAGCAGTGTGGAGTACGGCACTGAAGCTTTCTTT CASSVEYGTEAFF
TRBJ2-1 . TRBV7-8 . TGTGCCAGCAGCTCAGACTCGAGCTCCTACAATGAGCAGTTCTTC CASSSDSSSYNEQFF
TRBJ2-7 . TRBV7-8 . TGTGCCAGCAGCAACCAAGGGGACGAGCAGTACTTC CASSNQGDEQYF
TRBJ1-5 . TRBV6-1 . TGTGCCAGCAGTGCCCGGTTCTTCAATCAGCCCCAGCATTTT CASSARFFNQPQHF
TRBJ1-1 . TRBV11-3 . TGTGCCAGCAGCTGGGGGAACACTGAAGCTTTCTTT CASSWGNTEAFF
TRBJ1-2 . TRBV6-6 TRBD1 TGTGCCAGCAGCCGGGGACAGATCTATGGCTACACCTTC CASSRGQIYGYTF
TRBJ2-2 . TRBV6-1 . TGTGCCAGCACGAGGGAAGAGGTGACCGGGGAGCTGTTTTTT CASTREEVTGELFF
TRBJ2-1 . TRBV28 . TGTGCCAGCAGTAGGGTGAGCTCCTACAATGAGCAGTTCTTC CASSRVSSYNEQFF
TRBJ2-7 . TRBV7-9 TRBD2 TGTGCCAGCAGCTTAGCGGGACTAGATGTCGAGCAGTACTTC CASSLAGLDVEQYF
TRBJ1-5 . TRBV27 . TGTGCCAGCCCTAGTGGGGGTGGGAAAAGCAATCAGCCCCAGCATTTT CASPSGGGKSNQPQHF
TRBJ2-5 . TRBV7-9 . TGTGCCAGCAGCTTAGCATCTTCGTCAAATGGAGAGACCCAGTACTTC CASSLASSSNGETQYF
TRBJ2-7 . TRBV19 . TGTGCCAGTAGTTCGGGTCCTGGACGGGTCGGCGAGCAGTACTTC CASSSGPGRVGEQYF
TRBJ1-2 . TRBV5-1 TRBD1 TGCGCCAGCAGCTTGTCGGGACAGGGGGCGTCTGGCTACACCTTC CASSLSGQGASGYTF
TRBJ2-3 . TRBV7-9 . TGTGCCAGCAGCTTAGGTCTTAATTCGGGGGCCCCGGGGACAGATACGCAGTATTTT CASSLGLNSGAPGTDTQYF
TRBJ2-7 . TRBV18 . TGTGCCAGCTCACTAAACGACCGGGCCACACCGTACTTC CASSLNDRATPYF
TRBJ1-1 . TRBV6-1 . TGTGCCAGCAGTGATGTTTCGAGGGTCGCTTCGGCTTTCTTT CASSDVSRVASAFF
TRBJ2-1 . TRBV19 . TGTGCCAGTAGTATGGGACCGGGGGATGAGCAGTTCTTC CASSMGPGDEQFF